One and the same sample provided the 13 T cell receptor beta chains below, sequenced in a study of cytomegalovirus exposure and HLA in healthy donors. 13 Jbeta primers and 60 Vbeta primers were used for the PCR. TCRdb's copy holds only in-frame clones and misses some; the assay was immunoSEQ multiplex PCR. The table has around 30,000 clones, approximately 62% seen once. The sequenced sample consisted of PBMCs. The receptors were gathered from a male donor in good health and CMV-seropositive.

In this sample, this clone turned up a few times. The chain is built from TRBV4-1 and TRBJ2-7; 12 bases line up with TRBD2. The CDR3 runs to 17 residues. The V gene's germline CDR1 is MGHRA and CDR2 YSYEKL. V lost 2 bases, J lost 7 bases, and 12 bases stayed unmatched. In DNA, the CDR3 is TGCGCCAGCAGCCAATCAATCCGACTAGCGGGAGTCGGGGAGCAGTACTTC. This translates into CASSQSIRLAGVGEQYF.

This sequence joins TRBV28 and TRBJ1-5; D gene unclear. Trimming pared 8 bases from V and 0 bases from J, leaving 20 bases between. The CDR3 covers 17 residues. Germline V gives CDR1 MDHEN, CDR2 SYDVKM. The CDR3 loop reads CASWQASLSDSNQPQHF. CDR3 nucleotides: TGTGCCAGCTGGCAGGCCTCGCTGTCTGATAGCAATCAGCCCCAGCATTTT.

The V gene is TRBV6-1, the J gene TRBJ2-7; D is uncertain. CDR1 MNHNS and CDR2 SASEGT come from the germline V gene. V was clipped by 6 bases and J by 6 bases, with 15 bases between them. This CDR3 is 13 amino acids long. This CDR3 is CASSLDVPAEQYF. The CDR3 nucleotides read TGTGCCAGCAGCCTAGATGTCCCGGCCGAGCAGTACTTC.

The V and J genes are TRBV6-5 and TRBJ1-1; D remains ambiguous. V shed 7 bases and J shed 4 bases, with 13 bases lying between them. This CDR3 is 13 amino acids long. The V gene's germline CDR1 is MNHEY and CDR2 SVGAGI. The CDR3 sequence is CASKSGRATEAFF. The CDR3 DNA sequence: TGTGCCAGCAAGTCCGGGAGGGCCACTGAAGCTTTCTTT.

The chain carries TRBV4-2 and TRBJ1-5; no firm D call. V was pared by 0 bases and J by 5 bases, with 5 bases between. Germline V CDR1 and CDR2: LGHNA, YNFKEQ. The CDR3 length is 13 residues. The CDR3 DNA sequence: TGTGCCAGCAGCCAAGAACGAGATCAGCCCCAGCATTTT. Its protein is CASSQERDQPQHF.

The chain couples TRBV7-9 to TRBJ2-3; 8 nucleotides agree with TRBD1. Losses at the gene ends were 4 bases for V and 4 bases for J; bases not matched to a gene: 4. Per germline, CDR1 SEHNR and CDR2 FQNEAQ (reference sequence). This CDR3 region has 14 residues. The CDR3 DNA is TGTGCCAGCAGCTCCGGACAGGGATCAGATACGCAGTATTTT. Residues: CASSSGQGSDTQYF.

The V gene is TRBV6-5, the J gene TRBJ1-3; TRBD1 agrees at 7 bases. J lost 5 bases, V lost 4 bases, and 5 bases had no gene match. Germline V lookup: CDR1 MNHEY, CDR2 SVGAGI. This CDR3 comprises 14 residues. CDR3 sequence: CASSSLTGRNTIYF. The CDR3 DNA reads TGTGCCAGCAGTTCCCTGACAGGGAGAAACACCATATATTTT.

The chain carries TRBV29-1 and TRBJ2-2; 8 bases fit TRBD1. Germline values: CDR1 SQVTM, CDR2 ANQGSEA. The CDR3 sequence is 14 residues long. The V segment lost 7 bases and the J segment 0 bases; nucleotides outside the gene matches: 4. The CDR3 DNA reads as TGCAGCGGGACAGGGAACGCGAACACCGGGGAGCTGTTTTTT. Protein sequence: CSGTGNANTGELFF.

V is TRBV18 and J is TRBJ2-1; 9 bases are shared with TRBD2. Germline V lookup: CDR1 KGHSH, CDR2 LQKENI. Trimming removed 0 bases from V and 6 bases from J; junction bases left unmatched: 6. This CDR3 is 16 amino acids long. The CDR3 region has the DNA TGTGCCAGCTCACCACCGGGGCGGGGGGGCCCCAATGAGCAGTTCTTC. Amino acids: CASSPPGRGGPNEQFF.

J is TRBJ1-1 and V is TRBV19; 9 nucleotides agree with TRBD1. V shed 2 bases and J 4 bases; nucleotides not matched to a gene: 8. The CDR3 is made up of 16 amino acids. CDR1 is LNHDA and CDR2 is SQIVND in the germline V gene (reference sequence). The CDR3 protein is CASSIKGKTGGTEAFF. The CDR3 DNA follows: TGTGCCAGTAGTATAAAGGGAAAGACAGGGGGCACTGAAGCTTTCTTT.

The chain combines TRBV10-3 with TRBJ1-2; 9 bases are a match to TRBD1. The junction had 6 bases not matched to a gene; V was cut back by 3 bases and J by 4 bases. Germline assignment: CDR1 ENHRY and CDR2 SYGVKD. The length of the CDR3 is 15 residues. The DNA of the CDR3 is TGTGCCATCAGTGAAGAGGGACAGGGATTCTATGGCTACACCTTC. Its protein is CAISEEGQGFYGYTF.

The chain is built from TRBV6-5 and TRBJ2-7, with 9 positions matching TRBD1. The CDR3 runs to 15 residues. CDR1 is MNHEY and CDR2 is SVGAGI in the germline V gene. J gave up 2 bases and V 5 bases, and 7 bases lay outside the gene matches. The DNA of the CDR3 is TGTGCCAGCAGTCAGGGACAGGGAATCCCCTACGAGCAGTACTTC. It specifies CASSQGQGIPYEQYF.

The rearrangement joins TRBV15 to TRBJ1-1; possible D gene TRBD1, 5 bases. Germline CDR1 LNHNV, CDR2 YYDKDF (reference sequence). The CDR3 has 16 amino acids. V was cut by 0 bases and J by 1 base, with 12 bases left in between. The CDR3 coding sequence is TGTGCCACCAGCAGAGATCTGGGGGAGGGGAACACTGAAGCTTTCTTT. Protein: CATSRDLGEGNTEAFF.